This T cell receptor (beta chain) was retrieved from a study of blood T cell repertoires in COVID-19 (dated by TCRdb to 2020 to 2021). Background on the whole study: The collaborator samples originated in the United States, Italy and Spain and spanned the acute and convalescent phases of COVID-19. The prospective study material was composed of cDNA or gDNA derived from T cells, B-cell-depleted T cells, or PBMCs. Deeply sampled blood TCRbeta repertoires from subjects exposed to, actively infected with, or recovered from COVID-19 were included in the dataset. A freely available public database, intended as a resource for researchers studying the immune response to SARS-CoV-2, is where the repertoires were released. The samples were drawn from two sources: the first 160 participants of the ongoing ImmuneRACE study, and 1,000 to 1,500 subjects contributed by 6 global collaborators. Nearly every sample came with metadata listing a de-identified subject ID, COVID-19 status, age in years and sex. Where available, HLA class I and class II types were taken from metadata supplied by the sample provider and were not determined by assay-based typing.

One collaborating source in Seattle enrolled patients during active infection and followed them longitudinally through the course of disease. Whole blood was collected in K2EDTA tubes by collaborating institutions according to the institutions' own protocols. For TCRbeta analysis, collaborators shipped samples in one of three forms: frozen whole blood, isolated PBMCs, or DNA extracted from either of those sample types. TCRbeta CDR3 regions were amplified from genomic DNA by means of the immunoSEQ Assay, a bias-controlled multiplex PCR. Per the authors' processing: The number of nucleated cells in each sample was estimated from the amplification of reference gene primers within the assay. To quantify the absolute abundance of each unique TCRbeta CDR3 rearrangement, sequence reads were collapsed and filtered. Productive Simpson clonality was computed per sample as the square root of Simpson's diversity index over productive rearrangements. Not all clones reach the TCRdb copy of this immuneACCESS table, which keeps in-frame sequences only. Checked studies attribute under half of the gap to unresolved V genes and leave the rest unexplained. That table supplies the V and J calls and clone size; D and trimming were determined from the DNA. The sample table contains about 170,000 clones; only one count was recorded for less than 90% of them. The ten top clones hold 9.5% to 12% of the sample.

Points the paper makes about the study in general: The amount of clinical and demographic metadata varied by source and participant and was provided uncurated.

The CDR3 starts with the cysteine, ends with the phenylalanine, and has 12 residues. This entry keeps only the CDR3 DNA: 36 bases, framed from base 1. Trimmed from V: 2 bases; trimmed from J: 6 bases; junction bases lacking a gene match: 1. Per the germline V gene, MNHNS is the CDR1 and SASEGT is the CDR2. Remarks on this clone: Its antigen is currently not known. There are no base qualities to consult, and no much larger clone falls within one base.

The chain is encoded by TRBV6-1 joined to TRBJ2-7; 7 nucleotides in the junction match TRBD1. The source material was peripheral blood. This clonotype originated in a woman aged 60-75 years with COVID-19, enrolled during active disease. CDR3 sequence: CASSEPGGEQYF. The nucleotide sequence reads TGTGCCAGCAGTGAACCAGGGGGCGAGCAGTACTTC.